Each of the 8 T cell receptor beta chains below was sequenced from the same sample in a study of OX40 agonist ivuxolimab in advanced cancers. Only in-frame clones appear in the TCRdb table, and some are missing; sequencing was by immunoSEQ multiplex PCR. The sample has tens of thousands of clones; around four fifths are singletons. The source material was CD4+ or CD8+ T cells sorted from blood, sampled in a trial of the OX40 agonist ivuxolimab. All receptors come from an adult with an advanced solid tumor such as melanoma, head and neck, liver or kidney cancer.

In its sample, this clone was seen a few times. The J gene is TRBJ2-7, the V gene TRBV19; D is undetermined. This CDR3 comprises 13 residues. V was trimmed by 6 bases and J by 7 bases, leaving 16 bases between them. The germline gives CDR1 LNHDA, CDR2 SQIVND (reference sequence). CDR3 loop: CASRPGPRWEQYF. The CDR3 nucleotides read TGTGCCAGTAGGCCGGGCCCTCGGTGGGAGCAGTACTTC.

The chain is built from TRBV29-1 and TRBJ2-3; possible D gene TRBD1, 5 bases. CDR3 size: 13 residues. Trimming removed 4 bases at V and 6 bases at J, with 14 bases between. Germline CDR1 SQVTM, CDR2 ANQGSEA. DNA of the CDR3: TGCAGCGTTGCGCCAGGGAAGGTGGATACGCAGTATTTT. The encoded protein is CSVAPGKVDTQYF.

The genes are TRBV19 and TRBJ1-4, with TRBD1 as a possible D gene (6 bases). CDR3 length: 15 residues. Germline CDR1 and CDR2: LNHDA and SQIVND (reference sequence). V lost 5 bases and J lost 7, with 17 bases in between. The DNA of the CDR3 is TGTGCCAGTAGTTCACAGGGAGGGGTTGGTGAAAAACTGTTTTTT. Its translation: CASSSQGGVGEKLFF.

CDR3 bases: TGTGCCAGCAGCGCGTCCGGGGCCTACGAGCAGTACTTC. Translation: CASSASGAYEQYF. The chain combines TRBV7-9 with TRBJ2-7; D perhaps matches TRBD2 (5 bases). Per germline, CDR1 SEHNR and CDR2 FQNEAQ (reference sequence). The CDR3 length is 13 residues. Trimming left V 5 bases short and J 2 bases short, with 10 bases between.

This sequence joins TRBV7-9 and TRBJ2-3; D ambiguous. The V end was cut by 3 bases, the J end by 5 bases, with 18 bases between. Germline values: CDR1 SEHNR, CDR2 FQNEAQ (reference sequence). The CDR3 extends over 16 amino acids. The CDR3 DNA reads as TGTGCCAGCAGCTTTATGAGTCAAACACCTCAAGATACGCAGTATTTT. Its translation: CASSFMSQTPQDTQYF.

This chain connects TRBV7-8 to TRBJ1-2, with 7 positions matching TRBD1. The CDR3 covers 15 residues. In germline, CDR1 is SGHVS, CDR2 FQNEAQ. V trimming: 5 bases; J trimming: 2 bases; junction bases outside the gene matches: 8. CDR3 bases: TGTGCCAGCAGCCTCTCCGGGACAGAGAACTATGGCTACACCTTC. This codes for CASSLSGTENYGYTF.

The rearrangement links TRBV11-3 to TRBJ1-5, with D tentatively TRBD1 (6 bases). Germline V gene lookup returns CDR1 SGHNT and CDR2 YENEEA. The CDR3 length is 15 residues. V dropped 5 bases and J dropped 2 bases, with 13 bases sitting between them. The CDR3 nucleotides are TGTGCCAGCAGCGCAGAGGGACAAGGCAATCAGCCCCAGCATTTT. Translated, it gives CASSAEGQGNQPQHF.

V usage is TRBV14 and J usage is TRBJ1-1; possible D gene TRBD1, 5 bases. V was clipped by 2 bases and J by 1 base, with 5 bases between them. The germline CDR1 and CDR2 sequences are SGHDN and FVKESK. The CDR3 loop spans 13 amino acids. CDR3 DNA sequence: TGTGCCAGCAGCCAACAGGGGAACACTGAAGCTTTCTTT. This translates into CASSQQGNTEAFF.